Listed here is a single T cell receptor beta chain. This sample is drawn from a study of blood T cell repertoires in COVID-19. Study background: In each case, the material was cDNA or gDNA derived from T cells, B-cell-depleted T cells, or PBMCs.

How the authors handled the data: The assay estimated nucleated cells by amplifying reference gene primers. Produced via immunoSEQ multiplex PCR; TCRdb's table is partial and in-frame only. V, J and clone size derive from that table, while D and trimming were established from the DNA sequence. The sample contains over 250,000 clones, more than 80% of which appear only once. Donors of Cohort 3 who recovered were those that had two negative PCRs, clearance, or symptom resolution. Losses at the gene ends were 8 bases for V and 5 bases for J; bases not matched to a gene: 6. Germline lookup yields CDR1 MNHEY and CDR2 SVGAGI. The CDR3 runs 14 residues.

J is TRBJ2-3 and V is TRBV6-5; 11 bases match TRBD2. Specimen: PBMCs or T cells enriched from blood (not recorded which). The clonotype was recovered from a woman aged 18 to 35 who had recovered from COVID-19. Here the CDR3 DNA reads TGTGCCAGCCTTAGCGGGGGGGCAAAAGATACGCAGTATTTT. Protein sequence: CASLSGGAKDTQYF.